This TCR beta chain emerged from a study of identifying expanded T cells in peripheral blood. Method: immunoSEQ multiplex PCR; TCRdb's copy keeps in-frame clones and lacks some. The sample shows about 80,000 clones, 88% of them seen only once. V shed 0 bases and J shed 2 bases, with 10 bases lying between them. This CDR3 comprises 15 residues. Germline CDR1 reads LGHNA; CDR2 reads YSLEER. The gene calls are TRBV4-3 and TRBJ1-2, with D perhaps matching TRBD1 (6 bases). Sample: blood. This receptor was obtained from a person aged 18-70 years in good health. CDR3 bases: TGCGCCAGCAGCCAAGACCCCGGGGGCAACTATGGCTACACCTTC. It is translated as CASSQDPGGNYGYTF.